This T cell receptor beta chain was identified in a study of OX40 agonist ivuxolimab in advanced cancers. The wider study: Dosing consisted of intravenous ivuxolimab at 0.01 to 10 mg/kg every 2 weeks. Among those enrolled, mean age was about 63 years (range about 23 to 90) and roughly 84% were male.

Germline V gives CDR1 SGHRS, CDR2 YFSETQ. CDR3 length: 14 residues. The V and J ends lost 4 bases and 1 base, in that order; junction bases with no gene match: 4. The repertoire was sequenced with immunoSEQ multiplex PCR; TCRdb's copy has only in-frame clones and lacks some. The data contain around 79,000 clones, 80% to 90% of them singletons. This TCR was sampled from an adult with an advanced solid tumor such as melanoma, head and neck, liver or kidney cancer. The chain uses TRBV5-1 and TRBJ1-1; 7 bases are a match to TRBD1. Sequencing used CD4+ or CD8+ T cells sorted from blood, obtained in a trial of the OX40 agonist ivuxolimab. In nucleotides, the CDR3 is TGCGCCAGCAGCAATGGACAGGCGAACACTGAAGCTTTCTTT. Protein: CASSNGQANTEAFF.